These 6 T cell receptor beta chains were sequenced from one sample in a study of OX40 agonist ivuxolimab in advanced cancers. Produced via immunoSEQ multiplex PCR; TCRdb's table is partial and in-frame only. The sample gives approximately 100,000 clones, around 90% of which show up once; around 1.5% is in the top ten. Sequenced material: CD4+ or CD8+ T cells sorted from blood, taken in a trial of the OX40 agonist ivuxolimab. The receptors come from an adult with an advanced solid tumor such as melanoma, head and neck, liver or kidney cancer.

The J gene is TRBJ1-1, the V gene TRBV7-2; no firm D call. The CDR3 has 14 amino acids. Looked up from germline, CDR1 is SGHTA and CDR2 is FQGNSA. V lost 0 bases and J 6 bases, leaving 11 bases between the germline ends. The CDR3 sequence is CASSLAVGPPEAFF. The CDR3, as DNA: TGTGCCAGCAGCTTAGCGGTGGGCCCCCCTGAAGCTTTCTTT.

The CDR3 DNA reads TGTGCCAGTAGTATCTTCGCGGGAACGTACGAGCAGTACTTC. Its protein product is CASSIFAGTYEQYF. This chain joins TRBV19 and TRBJ2-7, with a possible D match to TRBD2 (6 bases). The length of the CDR3 is 14 residues. The germline V gene has CDR1 LNHDA and CDR2 SQIVND (reference sequence). Trimming shortened V by 3 bases and J by 4 bases, and 13 bases separated the two germline ends.

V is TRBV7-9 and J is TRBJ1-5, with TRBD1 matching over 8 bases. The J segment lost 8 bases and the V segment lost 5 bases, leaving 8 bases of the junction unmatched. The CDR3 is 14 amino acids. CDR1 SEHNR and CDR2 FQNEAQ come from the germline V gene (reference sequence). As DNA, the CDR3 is TGTGCCAGCAGCGTAGGACAGGGTAACGAGCCCCAGCATTTT. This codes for CASSVGQGNEPQHF. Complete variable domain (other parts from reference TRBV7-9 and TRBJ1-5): DTGVSQNPRHKITKRGQNVTFRCDPISEHNRLYWYRQTLGQGPEFLTYFQNEAQLEKSRLLSDRFSAERPKGSFSTLEIQRTEQGDSAMYLCASSVGQGNEPQHFGDGTRLSIL.

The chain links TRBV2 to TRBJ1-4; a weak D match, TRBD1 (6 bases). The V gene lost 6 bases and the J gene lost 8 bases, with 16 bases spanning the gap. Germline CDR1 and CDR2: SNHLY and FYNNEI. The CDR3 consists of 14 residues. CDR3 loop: CASSGEGGREKLFF. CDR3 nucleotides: TGTGCCAGCAGCGGCGAGGGGGGCCGGGAAAAACTGTTTTTT. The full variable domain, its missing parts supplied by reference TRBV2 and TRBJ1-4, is EPEVTQTPSHQVTQMGQEVILRCVPISNHLYFYWYRQILGQKVEFLVSFYNNEISEKSEIFDDQFSVERPDGSNFTLKIRSTKLEDSAMYFCASSGEGGREKLFFGSGTQLSVL.

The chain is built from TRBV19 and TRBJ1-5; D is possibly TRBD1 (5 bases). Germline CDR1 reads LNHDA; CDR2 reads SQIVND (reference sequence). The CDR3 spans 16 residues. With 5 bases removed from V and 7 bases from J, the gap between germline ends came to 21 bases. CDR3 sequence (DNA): TGTGCCAGTAGTTTTTCCCCGGGTCAGCGGGGCCAGCCCCAGCATTTT. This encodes CASSFSPGQRGQPQHF.

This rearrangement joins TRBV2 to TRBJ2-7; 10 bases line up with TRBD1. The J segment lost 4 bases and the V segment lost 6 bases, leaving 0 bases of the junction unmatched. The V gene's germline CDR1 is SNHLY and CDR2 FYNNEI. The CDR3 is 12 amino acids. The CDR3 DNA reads TGTGCCAGCAGGGGACAGGGGTACGAGCAGTACTTC. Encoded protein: CASRGQGYEQYF.